A single sample is the source of the 22 T cell receptor beta chains below, sequenced in a study of blood T cell repertoires in COVID-19. Profiling relied on immunoSEQ multiplex PCR, and the TCRdb table lists in-frame clones only, not all of them. This sample has over 60,000 clones, with roughly 82% found just once. Material for sequencing was peripheral blood. The receptors were sampled from an elderly man with active COVID-19.

The rearrangement links TRBV7-9 to TRBJ2-2, with D possibly TRBD2 on 5 matching bases. Germline V gene sequence: CDR1 SEHNR, CDR2 FQNEAQ (reference sequence). V was trimmed by 5 bases and J by 0 bases, leaving 13 bases between them. CDR3 size: 16 residues. CDR3 sequence: CASSPRGPTNTGELFF. CDR3 DNA sequence: TGTGCCAGCAGCCCCCGGGGTCCCACGAACACCGGGGAGCTGTTTTTT. Full variable domain (remainder filled in from reference TRBV7-9 and TRBJ2-2): DTGVSQNPRHKITKRGQNVTFRCDPISEHNRLYWYRQTLGQGPEFLTYFQNEAQLEKSRLLSDRFSAERPKGSFSTLEIQRTEQGDSAMYLCASSPRGPTNTGELFFGEGSRLTVL.

The chain links TRBV7-9 to TRBJ2-6; D is uncertain. Germline lookup yields CDR1 SEHNR and CDR2 FQNEAQ (reference sequence). Trimming removed 6 bases at V and 0 bases at J, with 6 bases between. CDR3 length equals 14 residues. The CDR3: CASRRSSGANVLTF. The CDR3 DNA sequence: TGTGCCAGCAGACGTAGCTCTGGGGCCAACGTCCTGACTTTC.

This chain joins TRBV4-2 and TRBJ2-3; TRBD2 agrees at 8 bases. Trimming removed 0 bases from V and 3 bases from J; junction bases left unmatched: 8. CDR1 is LGHNA and CDR2 is YNFKEQ in the germline V gene. The CDR3 has 17 amino acids. CDR3 bases: TGTGCCAGCAGCCAAGAGAGGAGCGGGAGTATTACAGATACGCAGTATTTT. It codes for CASSQERSGSITDTQYF.

The genes are TRBV9 and TRBJ1-3, with unresolved D. The CDR3 contains 17 residues. V was pared by 4 bases and J by 0 bases, with 17 bases between. The germline V gene encodes CDR1 SGDLS and CDR2 YYNGEE. The CDR3 protein is CASSPGGSLSSGNTIYF. The CDR3 bases are TGTGCCAGCAGCCCAGGTGGCAGTCTGAGCTCTGGAAACACCATATATTTT. Filled out from reference TRBV9 and TRBJ1-3, the complete variable domain reads DSGVTQTPKHLITATGQRVTLRCSPRSGDLSVYWYQQSLDQGLQFLIQYYNGEERAKGNILERFSAQQFPDLHSELNLSSLELGDSALYFCASSPGGSLSSGNTIYFGEGSWLTVV.

The genes are TRBV9 and TRBJ1-6; 8 bases align to TRBD1. With 3 bases clipped from V and 9 bases from J, the junction kept 5 bases outside the gene matches. The CDR3 spans 14 residues. Germline lookup yields CDR1 SGDLS and CDR2 YYNGEE. This CDR3 is CASSAGGVGSPLHF. DNA for the CDR3: TGTGCCAGCAGCGCAGGGGGCGTCGGTTCACCCCTCCACTTT. Together with reference TRBV9 and TRBJ1-6, the CDR3 gives the full variable domain: DSGVTQTPKHLITATGQRVTLRCSPRSGDLSVYWYQQSLDQGLQFLIQYYNGEERAKGNILERFSAQQFPDLHSELNLSSLELGDSALYFCASSAGGVGSPLHFGNGTRLTVT.

This chain joins TRBV5-6 and TRBJ2-2, with TRBD2 matching over 9 bases. The length of the CDR3 is 17 residues. Germline V gene lookup returns CDR1 SGHDT and CDR2 YYEEEE. V shed 0 bases, J shed 6 bases, and the junction held 9 bases outside the gene matches. The CDR3 spells CASSLVFAGGLAGELFF. The DNA for the CDR3 is TGTGCCAGCAGCTTGGTCTTTGCGGGAGGGCTAGCCGGGGAGCTGTTTTTT.

The gene calls are TRBV6-4 and TRBJ2-5; TRBD2 matches at 9 bases. Germline V gives CDR1 MRHNA, CDR2 SNTAGT. The CDR3 length is 15 residues. V shed 4 bases and J 1 base; nucleotides not matched to a gene: 4. The CDR3 is CASSVSGGPQETQYF. The CDR3 nucleotides are TGTGCCAGCAGTGTCAGCGGGGGGCCCCAAGAGACCCAGTACTTC.

This chain uses TRBV24-1 with TRBJ2-1; the D gene is possibly TRBD1 (6 bases). Germline V CDR1 and CDR2: KGHDR, SFDVKD. This CDR3 contains 14 residues. V was shortened by 3 bases and J by 4 bases, with 9 bases between the two germline ends. In nucleotides, the CDR3 is TGTGCCACCAGTGATGGGACACTTTACAATGAGCAGTTCTTC. Translation gives CATSDGTLYNEQFF.

V gene TRBV7-2 combines with J gene TRBJ2-7, with TRBD1 identical over 7 bases. CDR1 SGHTA and CDR2 FQGNSA come from the germline V gene. The CDR3 runs to 15 residues. Losses at the gene ends were 2 bases for V and 1 base for J; bases not matched to a gene: 5. The CDR3 here is CASSLPGQHSYEQYF. In DNA, the CDR3 is TGTGCCAGCAGCTTACCGGGACAGCATTCCTACGAGCAGTACTTC.

The V gene is TRBV28, the J gene TRBJ2-7; TRBD1 matches 7 bases. Germline CDR1 is MDHEN and CDR2 is SYDVKM. The V gene end was trimmed by 4 bases and the J gene end by 3 bases; junction bases not matched to a gene: 6. This CDR3 contains 14 residues. For the CDR3, the DNA is TGTGCCAGCAGTTCGACAGGGAGAATCTACGAGCAGTACTTC. Its protein product is CASSSTGRIYEQYF. The whole variable domain, filled in from reference TRBV28 and TRBJ2-7, reads DVKVTQSSRYLVKRTGEKVFLECVQDMDHENMFWYRQDPGLGLRLIYFSYDVKMKEKGDIPEGYSVSREKKERFSLILESASTNQTSMYLCASSSTGRIYEQYFGPGTRLTVT.

The chain uses TRBV7-2 and TRBJ1-1, with a possible D match to TRBD1 (5 bases). CDR1 is SGHTA and CDR2 is FQGNSA in the germline V gene. V shed 2 bases and J shed 4 bases, with 14 bases lying between them. The CDR3 is made up of 15 amino acids. CDR3 DNA: TGTGCCAGCAGCTTAATGTGGGGCGCAAGCACTGAAGCTTTCTTT. It is translated as CASSLMWGASTEAFF.

The chain carries TRBV25-1 and TRBJ1-5; the D gene is possibly TRBD1 (5 bases). The CDR3 runs 14 residues. From germline, CDR1 is MGHDK and CDR2 SYGVNS. Trimming took 2 bases from V and 6 from J, leaving 11 bases between them. CDR3 amino acids: CASSEGGGAQPQHF. CDR3 in DNA: TGTGCCAGCAGTGAAGGGGGAGGGGCTCAGCCCCAGCATTTT. Complete variable domain (other parts from reference TRBV25-1 and TRBJ1-5): EADIYQTPRYLVIGTGKKITLECSQTMGHDKMYWYQQDPGMELHLIHYSYGVNSTEKGDLSSESTVSRIRTEHFPLTLESARPSHTSQYLCASSEGGGAQPQHFGDGTRLSIL.

The genes are TRBV6-5 and TRBJ1-2; D uncertain. This CDR3 is built from 12 residues. The V end was cut by 4 bases, the J end by 0 bases, with 3 bases between. CDR1 MNHEY and CDR2 SVGAGI come from the germline V gene. The CDR3 is CASSSSNYGYTF. In DNA, the CDR3 is TGTGCCAGCAGTTCCTCTAACTATGGCTACACCTTC.

This sequence joins TRBV7-9 and TRBJ2-1, with 9 bases aligning to TRBD1. Germline lookup yields CDR1 SEHNR and CDR2 FQNEAQ (reference sequence). V was pared by 5 bases and J by 2 bases, with 4 bases of the junction left unmatched. The CDR3 is made up of 15 amino acids. In DNA form, the CDR3 reads TGTGCCAGCAGCCCACGGACAGGGGCCTACAATGAGCAGTTCTTC. Translation: CASSPRTGAYNEQFF.

This chain uses TRBV6-5 with TRBJ2-5; TRBD1 aligns across 7 bases. Losses at the gene ends were 4 bases for V and 1 base for J; bases not matched to a gene: 3. Germline CDR1 MNHEY, CDR2 SVGAGI. This CDR3 spans 14 amino acids. CDR3 amino acids: CASSLGGSQETQYF. DNA of the CDR3: TGTGCCAGCAGTTTAGGGGGCAGCCAAGAGACCCAGTACTTC.

The chain couples TRBV14 to TRBJ2-7; D might be TRBD1 (5 bases). Trimming left V 3 bases short and J 4 bases short, with 16 bases between. This CDR3 comprises 15 residues. Germline CDR1 is SGHDN and CDR2 is FVKESK. CDR3 loop: CASSQAAQVGYEQYF. CDR3 DNA sequence: TGTGCCAGCAGCCAGGCGGCACAGGTCGGGTACGAGCAGTACTTC.

This chain joins TRBV18 and TRBJ2-3, with TRBD2 identical over 14 bases. Looked up from germline, CDR1 is KGHSH and CDR2 is LQKENI. This CDR3 region has 18 residues. V shed 4 bases, J shed 7 bases, and the junction held 13 bases outside the gene matches. CDR3 sequence reads: CASSQRGTSGRLQNTQYF. The CDR3, as DNA: TGTGCCAGCTCACAAAGAGGGACTAGCGGGAGATTGCAGAATACGCAGTATTTT.

This clone was seen once. The chain employs TRBV2 and TRBJ2-3, with TRBD1 matching over 8 bases. Germline V lookup: CDR1 SNHLY, CDR2 FYNNEI. With 3 bases clipped from V and 1 base from J, the junction kept 9 bases outside the gene matches. CDR3 length equals 17 residues. CDR3 protein: CASSDPIQGVRTDTQYF. DNA of the CDR3: TGTGCCAGCAGTGACCCGATACAGGGGGTCCGCACAGATACGCAGTATTTT.

This chain connects TRBV6-1 to TRBJ2-7, with 8 nucleotides matching TRBD2. This CDR3 is built from 15 residues. After removal of 2 bases from V and 2 bases from J, the junction contained 5 bases not matched to a gene. CDR1 and CDR2 (germline): MNHNS, SASEGT. CDR3 amino acids: CASSEQPGGPYEQYF. Here the CDR3 DNA reads TGTGCCAGCAGTGAACAACCGGGAGGGCCCTACGAGCAGTACTTC.

The chain combines TRBV6-4 with TRBJ2-3; a possible D gene is TRBD2 (6 bases). Germline V gene lookup returns CDR1 MRHNA and CDR2 SNTAGT. The CDR3 totals 16 residues. Deletions cut 2 bases from V and 6 bases from J, with 18 bases between. CDR3 bases: TGTGCCAGCAGTGACACATTGACTAGGTCTAGGGATACGCAGTATTTT. Translated, it gives CASSDTLTRSRDTQYF.

The V and J genes are TRBV5-1 and TRBJ2-5; D is ambiguous. The CDR3 has 13 residues. Germline V CDR1 and CDR2: SGHRS, YFSETQ. V shed 0 bases and J shed 2 bases, with 5 bases lying between them. The CDR3 bases are TGCGCCAGCAGCTTGGACCAGCAAGAGACCCAGTACTTC. This gives the protein CASSLDQQETQYF.

This chain links TRBV30 with TRBJ2-5, with D maybe TRBD1 (5 bases). Trimming left V 0 bases short and J 4 bases short, with 12 bases between. This CDR3 is 14 amino acids long. The germline V gene has CDR1 GTSNPN and CDR2 SVGIG (reference sequence). CDR3 sequence: CAWSVGHGTETQYF. The CDR3 DNA reads TGTGCCTGGAGTGTCGGACATGGTACAGAGACCCAGTACTTC.